This TCR beta chain was recovered during a study of radiation and T cells in renal cell carcinoma. TCRdb keeps only in-frame clones here, not all; method: immunoSEQ multiplex PCR. The repertoire holds some 26,000 clones, with roughly 80% as singletons. This clone is a singleton in its sample. Time point: blood 2 weeks post-SBRT. Treatment noted: 15 Gy SBRT to primary tumor, nephrectomy 4 weeks later. The CDR3 is 15 residues long. Between the trimmed V and J ends, which lost 0 bases and 0 bases, there was a span of 8 bases. Germline CDR1 reads SGHKS; CDR2 reads YYEKEE (reference sequence). The chain joins TRBV5-5 to TRBJ2-3; perhaps D is TRBD1 or TRBD2 (5 bases each). The sequence was obtained from a man aged 55-75 years with renal cell carcinoma. This specimen was blood, taken from a patient whose treatment included radiotherapy and nephrectomy. This chain's CDR3 is CASSLGGASTDTQYF. CDR3 DNA: TGTGCCAGCAGCTTGGGAGGGGCTAGCACAGATACGCAGTATTTT.